This TCR beta chain emerged from a study of T cells in Graves' hyperthyroidism and ophthalmopathy. This clonotype showed up many times. Its antigen is unknown. Points from the study as a whole: From stable hyperthyroidism, ophthalmopathy was set apart by a 13 V-J model. For ophthalmopathy, model prediction preceded onset by a median about 6 months.

CDR1 and CDR2 from the germline V gene are SQVTM and ANQGSEA. The CDR3 consists of 16 residues. V was trimmed by 0 bases and J by 7 bases, leaving 18 bases between them. Patients were aged 18 to 65, had disease duration under 2 months, and had newly diagnosed hyperthyroidism. Every diagnosis used clinical symptoms, serum thyroxine and TRAb, thyroid ultrasound and orbital computed tomography. RNA transcripts provided the source from which TCR beta CDR3 regions were amplified. TCR CDR3 underwent first-round RT-PCR with the HTBI primer set. A single record per CDR3 protein comes from TCRdb applying MiXCR to the multiplex PCR reads. The data show 500,000 to 750,000 distinct CDR3 sequences, with 15% to 19% seen just once and about 7% held by the top ten.

The V call is TRBV29-1, the J call TRBJ2-2; tentatively, D is TRBD1 or TRBD2 (5 bases each). Sequenced input: blood. The receptor was isolated from a woman in her twenties or thirties with Graves' hyperthyroidism. The CDR3 nucleotides read TGCAGCGTTGAAGATCTTCGGGACGATCGTAACGGGGAGCTGTTTTTT. Translated, it gives CSVEDLRDDRNGELFF.